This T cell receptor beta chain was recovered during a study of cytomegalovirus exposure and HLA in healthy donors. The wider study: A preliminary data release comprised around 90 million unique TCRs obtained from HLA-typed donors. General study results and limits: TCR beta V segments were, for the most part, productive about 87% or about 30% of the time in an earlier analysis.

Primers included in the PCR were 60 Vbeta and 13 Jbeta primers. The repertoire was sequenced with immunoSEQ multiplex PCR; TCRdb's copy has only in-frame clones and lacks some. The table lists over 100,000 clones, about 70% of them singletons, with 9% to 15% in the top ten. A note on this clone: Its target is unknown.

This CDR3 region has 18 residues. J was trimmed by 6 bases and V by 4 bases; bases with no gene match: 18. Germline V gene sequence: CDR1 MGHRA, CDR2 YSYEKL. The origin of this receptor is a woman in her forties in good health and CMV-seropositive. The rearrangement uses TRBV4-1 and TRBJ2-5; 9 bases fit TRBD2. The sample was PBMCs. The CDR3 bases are TGCGCCAGCAGCCCTATTGGGCGGGGGGGCCGGGAAGAACAGACCCAGTACTTC. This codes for CASSPIGRGGREEQTQYF.